These 24 T cell receptor beta chains share one sample of origin, sequenced in a study of response to subunit inactivated influenza vaccine. Each CDR3 protein gets one entry after TCRdb re-called the RT-PCR reads with MiXCR. The data contain roughly 700,000 distinct CDR3 sequences, 15% to 17% of them singletons. This material consisted of PBMCs from blood, taken roughly 12 days after vaccination. These receptors were obtained from a man aged 50 to 59 who received an inactivated influenza vaccine.

This clonotype was counted between two and nine times. The rearrangement uses TRBV12-3 or TRBV12-4 and TRBJ2-1, with D possibly TRBD2 on 6 matching bases. This CDR3 comprises 17 residues. V lost 6 bases to trimming and J lost 4 bases, with 22 bases between them. CDR3: CASSPLGGVSYYNEQFF. The CDR3 nucleotides read TGTGCCAGCAGCCCCTTGGGGGGTGTGTCATATTACAATGAGCAGTTCTTC.

The CDR3 region has the DNA TGTGCCAGCGTCAGACAGGCGCCTTACGAGCAGTACTTC. This translates into CASVRQAPYEQYF. The chain couples TRBV27 to TRBJ2-7; possible D gene TRBD1, 6 bases. Trimming took off 8 bases at V and 4 bases at J, with 15 bases between the two ends. The length of the CDR3 is 13 residues. CDR1 is MNHEY, CDR2 SMNVEV, per germline (reference sequence).

V is TRBV11-2 and J is TRBJ2-7, with D hard to call. Trimming removed 0 bases from V and 4 bases from J, with 16 bases in between. CDR1 SGHAT and CDR2 FQNNGV come from the germline V gene. The CDR3 consists of 16 residues. The CDR3 DNA sequence: TGTGCCAGCAGCTTAGATGTTGGAACGCAAAGGTACGAGCAGTACTTC. This gives the protein CASSLDVGTQRYEQYF.

The CDR3 reads CASSRDRVSSYEQYF. CDR3 DNA sequence: TGTGCCAGCAGCCGGGACAGGGTTAGCTCCTACGAGCAGTACTTC. This chain uses TRBV7-9 with TRBJ2-7; 9 bases line up with TRBD1. The J segment lost 0 bases and the V segment lost 5 bases, leaving 5 bases of the junction unmatched. Germline values: CDR1 SEHNR, CDR2 FQNEAQ (reference sequence). CDR3 length equals 15 residues.

This clonotype occurred once. The junction does not match germline at one end; this may be a read error. V gene TRBV4-3 combines with J gene TRBJ2-2; maybe TRBD2 (5 bases). The CDR3 contains 16 residues. Germline V lookup: CDR1 LGHNA, CDR2 YSLEER. The CDR3 nucleotides read TGCGCCAGCAGCCAACGGGCAGCGACCAACACCGGGGTGCTGTTTTTT. Encoded protein: CASSQRAATNTGVLFF.

The V gene is TRBV29-1, the J gene TRBJ2-3, with TRBD1 as a possible D gene (6 bases). The V gene's germline CDR1 is SQVTM and CDR2 ANQGSEA. The CDR3 has 16 amino acids. The ends were cut back, 1 base at V and 1 base at J, with 15 bases in the middle. This chain's CDR3 is CSVEVLRGMGTDTQYF. DNA of the CDR3: TGCAGCGTTGAAGTCCTCAGGGGTATGGGCACAGATACGCAGTATTTT.

The rearrangement links TRBV7-2 to TRBJ2-7; tentatively, D is TRBD1 or TRBD2 (6 bases each). V was shortened by 4 bases and J by 6 bases, with 19 bases between the two germline ends. CDR1 and CDR2 from the germline V gene are SGHTA and FQGNSA. The CDR3 covers 15 residues. DNA for the CDR3: TGTGCCAGCAGCTGGGCGGGACACCGGAGCTCCGAGCAGTACTTC. Amino acids: CASSWAGHRSSEQYF.

This clonotype was observed a handful of times. V is TRBV5-5 and J is TRBJ1-5; TRBD1 is a possible D gene (6 bases). Germline CDR1 and CDR2: SGHKS and YYEKEE (reference sequence). CDR3 length: 18 residues. V lost 0 bases and J 2 bases, leaving 18 bases between the germline ends. The CDR3, as DNA: TGTGCCAGCAGCTTGGAATGGGCGTACAGGGAGGGCAATCAGCCCCAGCATTTT. Translating it yields CASSLEWAYREGNQPQHF.

This rearrangement joins TRBV5-1 to TRBJ2-7; 7 positions agree with TRBD1. V trimming: 3 bases; J trimming: 3 bases; junction bases outside the gene matches: 6. The CDR3 has 14 amino acids. Germline CDR1 SGHRS, CDR2 YFSETQ. The CDR3, as DNA: TGCGCCAGCAGCTCCGCCGGGACAGACTACGAGCAGTACTTC. Its protein product is CASSSAGTDYEQYF.

The chain combines TRBV6-1 with TRBJ2-3; 8 nucleotides match TRBD2. Germline V lookup: CDR1 MNHNS, CDR2 SASEGT. V lost 5 bases to trimming and J lost 4 bases; unmatched junction nucleotides: 11. The CDR3 length is 16 residues. The CDR3 sequence: CASSLGGGRRSDTQYF. The DNA of the CDR3 is TGTGCCAGCAGTCTGGGGGGCGGGAGGAGGTCAGATACGCAGTATTTT.

This clonotype appeared a few times. This chain links TRBV7-2 with TRBJ2-2, with 8 bases aligning to TRBD2. The CDR3 has 15 amino acids. With 6 bases clipped from V and 3 bases from J, the junction kept 6 bases outside the gene matches. Germline loops: CDR1 SGHTA, CDR2 FQGNSA. CDR3 region: CASSPSGSHTGELFF. The CDR3 nucleotides read TGTGCCAGCAGTCCGAGCGGGAGTCACACCGGGGAGCTGTTTTTT.

This chain connects TRBV12-3 or TRBV12-4 to TRBJ2-7, with 7 bases lining up with TRBD2. J lost 5 bases, V lost 4 bases, and 5 bases had no gene match. This CDR3 has 13 residues. In DNA form, the CDR3 reads TGTGCCAGCAGTTCCCTGGGGGGGAACGAGCAGTACTTC. As protein: CASSSLGGNEQYF.

The CDR3: CASSPPRLANYNEQFF. The CDR3 nucleotides read TGTGCCAGCTCACCACCTCGGTTGGCTAACTACAATGAGCAGTTCTTC. This chain uses TRBV18 with TRBJ2-1; D is uncertain. V gave up 0 bases and J gave up 3 bases, with 12 bases separating them. The CDR3 runs to 16 residues. CDR1 KGHSH and CDR2 LQKENI come from the germline V gene.

The V and J genes are TRBV18 and TRBJ1-4, with D hard to call. V was shortened by 3 bases and J by 5 bases, with 13 bases between the two germline ends. The germline V gene encodes CDR1 KGHSH and CDR2 LQKENI. The CDR3 covers 15 residues. The CDR3: CASSPQPSQNEKLFF. The CDR3 region has the DNA TGTGCCAGCTCACCCCAGCCGTCGCAAAATGAAAAACTGTTTTTT.

For the CDR3, the DNA is TGCAGTGCTACGAAGGGGGAAACCTATGGCTACACCTTC. This encodes CSATKGETYGYTF. The chain has TRBV20-1 and TRBJ1-2; possible D gene TRBD1, 6 bases. With 4 bases removed from V and 4 bases from J, the gap between germline ends came to 13 bases. CDR1 and CDR2 (germline): DFQATT, SNEGSKA (reference sequence). The CDR3 is 13 residues long.

The chain combines TRBV11-2 with TRBJ2-2, with D perhaps given as TRBD1 or TRBD2 (5 bases each). Germline V gene lookup returns CDR1 SGHAT and CDR2 FQNNGV. This CDR3 has 16 residues. Trimming removed 1 base at V and 5 bases at J, with 14 bases between. The CDR3, as DNA: TGTGCCAGCAGCTTAGGGGGACCGTCAAGAACCGGGGAGCTGTTTTTT. It specifies CASSLGGPSRTGELFF.

This clonotype was found a few times. This chain uses TRBV20-1 with TRBJ2-1, with 9 nucleotides matching TRBD2. The CDR3 extends over 15 amino acids. Germline CDR1 is DFQATT and CDR2 is SNEGSKA (reference sequence). The trim removed 0 bases at V and 8 bases at J, leaving 8 bases unmatched. Written as DNA, the CDR3 is TGCAGTGCTAGAGATGTAATAGCGGGAGTAGATGAGCAGTTCTTC. As protein: CSARDVIAGVDEQFF.

The V gene is TRBV4-3, the J gene TRBJ2-2; TRBD1 matches 8 bases. V was pared by 0 bases and J by 6 bases, with 12 bases of the junction left unmatched. The germline V gene encodes CDR1 LGHNA and CDR2 YSLEER. The CDR3 is made up of 18 amino acids. The CDR3: CASSQEGRGRLGSGELFF. In DNA, the CDR3 is TGCGCCAGCAGCCAAGAAGGCAGGGGGCGATTAGGATCCGGGGAGCTGTTTTTT.

This clonotype was detected once. This chain joins TRBV7-8 and TRBJ2-7; 10 bases match TRBD1. This CDR3 is built from 18 residues. V shed 6 bases, J shed 6 bases, and the junction held 20 bases outside the gene matches. Germline V gene lookup returns CDR1 SGHVS and CDR2 FQNEAQ. CDR3 sequence (DNA): TGTGCCAGCAGGAACACCCCACCGGGACAGGGGATAGGTCGCGAGCAGTACTTC. It codes for CASRNTPPGQGIGREQYF.

The chain employs TRBV11-2 and TRBJ2-3; tentatively, D is TRBD1 (6 bases). The V end lost 4 bases, the J end lost 6 bases, and 20 bases lay between the germline ends. Germline lookup yields CDR1 SGHAT and CDR2 FQNNGV. The CDR3 spans 16 residues. CDR3 coding DNA: TGTGCCAGCAGCTCAGTGGGGGCGCGAAACAGGGATACGCAGTATTTT. Residues: CASSSVGARNRDTQYF.

This chain's CDR3 is CASSSKLAGGPVREQYF. The CDR3 DNA is TGCGCCAGCAGCTCGAAACTAGCGGGAGGACCGGTTCGAGAGCAGTACTTC. This chain links TRBV5-1 with TRBJ2-7; TRBD2 agrees at 12 bases. This CDR3 has 17 amino acids. Germline V gene lookup returns CDR1 SGHRS and CDR2 YFSETQ. The V gene end was trimmed by 3 bases and the J gene end by 7 bases; junction bases not matched to a gene: 14.

This clonotype appeared many times. The chain carries TRBV12-3 or TRBV12-4 and TRBJ2-3; 9 nucleotides line up with TRBD2. The CDR3 spans 16 residues. The V segment lost 3 bases and the J segment 0 bases; nucleotides outside the gene matches: 4. CDR3 nucleotide sequence: TGTGCCAGCAGTTTCTGGCTAGCGGGGAGCACAGATACGCAGTATTTT. Amino acids: CASSFWLAGSTDTQYF.

This clonotype was counted a few times. The chain carries TRBV29-1 and TRBJ2-1; 9 nucleotides match TRBD1. Germline assignment: CDR1 SQVTM and CDR2 ANQGSEA. With 6 bases clipped from V and 0 bases from J, the junction kept 9 bases outside the gene matches. This CDR3 has 16 residues. CDR3: CSVASGQGGSYNEQFF. In DNA form, the CDR3 reads TGCAGCGTCGCTTCGGGACAGGGAGGCTCCTACAATGAGCAGTTCTTC.

This chain links TRBV19 with TRBJ2-2, with a tentative D call TRBD1 (5 bases). The CDR3 consists of 15 residues. Germline V gene lookup returns CDR1 LNHDA and CDR2 SQIVND (reference sequence). Deletions cut 6 bases from V and 1 base from J, with 12 bases between. Written as DNA, the CDR3 is TGTGCCAGTAGACACTCCGGACAGAACACCGGGGAGCTGTTTTTT. Its translation: CASRHSGQNTGELFF. The full variable domain, its missing parts supplied by reference TRBV19 and TRBJ2-2, is DGGITQSPKYLFRKEGQNVTLSCEQNLNHDAMYWYRQDPGQGLRLIYYSQIVNDFQKGDIAEGYSVSREKKESFPLTVTSAQKNPTAFYLCASRHSGQNTGELFFGEGSRLTVL.